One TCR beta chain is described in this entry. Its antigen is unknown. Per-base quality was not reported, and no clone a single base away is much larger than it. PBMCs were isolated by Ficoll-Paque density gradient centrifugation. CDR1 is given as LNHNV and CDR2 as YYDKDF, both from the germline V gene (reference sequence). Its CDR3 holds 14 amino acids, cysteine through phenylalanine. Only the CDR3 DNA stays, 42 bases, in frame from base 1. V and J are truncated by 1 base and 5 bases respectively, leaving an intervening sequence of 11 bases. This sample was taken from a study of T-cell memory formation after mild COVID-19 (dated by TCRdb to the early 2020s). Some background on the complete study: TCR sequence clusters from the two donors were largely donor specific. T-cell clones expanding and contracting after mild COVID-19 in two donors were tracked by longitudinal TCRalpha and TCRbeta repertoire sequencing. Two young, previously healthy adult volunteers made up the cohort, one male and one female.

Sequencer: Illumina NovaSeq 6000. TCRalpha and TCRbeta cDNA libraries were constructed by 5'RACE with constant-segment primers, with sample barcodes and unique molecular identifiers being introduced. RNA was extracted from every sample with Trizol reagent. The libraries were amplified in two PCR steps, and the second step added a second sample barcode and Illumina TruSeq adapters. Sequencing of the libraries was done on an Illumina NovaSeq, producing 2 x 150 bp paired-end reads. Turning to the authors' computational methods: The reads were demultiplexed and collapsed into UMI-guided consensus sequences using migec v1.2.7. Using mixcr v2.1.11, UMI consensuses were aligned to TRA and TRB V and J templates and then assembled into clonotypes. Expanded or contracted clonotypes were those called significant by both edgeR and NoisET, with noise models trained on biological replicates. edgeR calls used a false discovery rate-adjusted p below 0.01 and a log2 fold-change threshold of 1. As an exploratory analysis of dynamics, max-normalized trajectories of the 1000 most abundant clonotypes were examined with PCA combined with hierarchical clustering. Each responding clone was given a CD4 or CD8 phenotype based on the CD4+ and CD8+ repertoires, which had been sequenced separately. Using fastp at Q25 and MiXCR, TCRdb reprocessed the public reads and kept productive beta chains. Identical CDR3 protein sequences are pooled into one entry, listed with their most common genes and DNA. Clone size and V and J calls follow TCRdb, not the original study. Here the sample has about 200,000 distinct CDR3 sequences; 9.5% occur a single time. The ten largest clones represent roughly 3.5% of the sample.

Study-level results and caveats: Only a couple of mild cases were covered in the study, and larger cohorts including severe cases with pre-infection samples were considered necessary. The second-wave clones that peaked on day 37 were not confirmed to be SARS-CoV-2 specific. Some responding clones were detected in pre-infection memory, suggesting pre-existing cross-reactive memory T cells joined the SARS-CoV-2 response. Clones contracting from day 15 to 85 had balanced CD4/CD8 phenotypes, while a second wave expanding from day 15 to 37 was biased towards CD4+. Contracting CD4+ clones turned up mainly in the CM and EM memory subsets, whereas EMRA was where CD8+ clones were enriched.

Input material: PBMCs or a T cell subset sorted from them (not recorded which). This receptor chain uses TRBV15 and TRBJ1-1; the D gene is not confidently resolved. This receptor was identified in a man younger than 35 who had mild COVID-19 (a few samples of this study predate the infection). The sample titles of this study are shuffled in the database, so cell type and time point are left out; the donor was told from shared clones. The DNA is TGTGCCACCAGCAGAGGAGGGTCCAAAACTGAAGCTTTCTTT. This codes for CATSRGGSKTEAFF.